Below, 2 T cell receptor beta chains from the same sample are listed, as sequenced in a study of blood T cell repertoires in COVID-19. Data came from immunoSEQ multiplex PCR; TCRdb stores just in-frame clones and leaves some out. The sample records some 150,000 clones, approximately 92% being singletons. Sequencing was carried out using peripheral blood. All receptors derive from a woman in her fifties or sixties with active COVID-19.

The CDR3 loop is CASSPGQGGFYGYTF. The CDR3 region has the DNA TGTGCCAGTAGTCCAGGACAGGGAGGGTTCTATGGCTACACCTTC. The rearrangement uses TRBV19 and TRBJ1-2; 8 positions match TRBD1. Germline trimming cut 5 bases from V and 4 bases from J; bases unmatched to any gene: 9. CDR3 size: 15 residues. Germline CDR1 and CDR2: LNHDA and SQIVND (reference sequence).

The chain carries TRBV3-1 (or the pseudogene TRBV3-2) and TRBJ2-1; the match to TRBD2 covers 13 bases. CDR3 length: 18 amino acids. Germline CDR1 and CDR2: LGHDT and YNNKEL (reference sequence). V gave up 1 base and J gave up 7 bases; unmatched junction bases: 10. For the CDR3, the DNA is TGTGCCAGCAGCCAAGCCCCCCGGACTAGCGGGAGTCAGAATGAGCAGTTCTTC. Its translation is CASSQAPRTSGSQNEQFF.